This TCR beta chain was found in a study of regulatory T cells in long-lasting Graves disease. In this sample, this clonotype turned up a few times. The antigen is unknown. Documented time point: persistent/refractory GD, antithyroid drugs over 5 years with positive TRAb. The TCR library was made from RNA extracted from PBMCs. Germline CDR1 reads SGHTA; CDR2 reads FQGNSA. CDR3 length: 17 amino acids. Deletions cut 2 bases from V and 2 bases from J, with 16 bases between. Building the TCR beta libraries relied on iRepertoire HTBI primers, and CDR3 regions underwent Arm-PCR. MiXCR, run by TCRdb on the multiplex PCR reads, gives a single entry per CDR3 protein. There are around 430,000 distinct CDR3 sequences in the sample; approximately 23% occur only once, and around 13% lies in the top ten. Whole-study findings and limits: Thyroid tissue was not sampled; only peripheral blood was. Persistent disease was associated with favored TRBV28 usage and with favored use of TRBJ1-2 and TRBJ2-5. Newly diagnosed patients shared 950 to 1,000 public clonotypes; persistent patients shared 2,500 to 3,000.

This TCR derives from a female donor with Graves disease. V is TRBV7-2 and J is TRBJ1-3; D might be TRBD1 (5 bases). The input for sequencing was peripheral blood mononuclear cells (PBMCs), taken when the disease was refractory, from a patient treated with antithyroid drugs. CDR3 residues: CASSLWEVGLAGNTIYF. The CDR3 DNA reads as TGTGCCAGCAGCTTATGGGAGGTGGGGCTGGCTGGAAACACCATATATTTT.